The rows below give T cell receptor beta chains drawn from one sample of a study of shared clonotypes between healthy human individuals. Generated by immunoSEQ multiplex PCR, the TCRdb table keeps only in-frame clones and is missing some. The sample contains hundreds of thousands of clones, nearly 98% of which appear only once. The sequenced sample was naive CD8+ T cells sorted from blood. Receptor source: a man under 40 in good health. CDR3s include the opening cysteine and the closing phenylalanine or tryptophan. Fields, in order: clone size, J gene, V gene, D gene, CDR3 protein, CDR3 DNA. A D gene is named only where the DNA matches it firmly. Clone size is given for some rows only: seen once, a few or many times, or a class if the clone is expanded.

>once|TRBJ1-1|TRBV5-1|-
CASSLEGERWTEAFF
TGCGCCAGCAGCTTAGAAGGGGAGAGATGGACTGAAGCTTTCTTT
>-|TRBJ2-3|TRBV19|-
CASSARDGGYTQYF
TGTGCCAGTAGTGCCCGGGACGGCGGATATACGCAGTATTTT
>-|TRBJ1-2|TRBV29-1|-
CSVDKGDSNYGYTF
TGCAGCGTTGATAAGGGGGACTCTAACTATGGCTACACCTTC
>-|TRBJ2-7|TRBV14|-
CASSRDRPYEQYF
TGTGCCAGCAGCCGAGACAGGCCCTACGAGCAGTACTTC
>-|TRBJ2-2|TRBV7-9|-
CASSSTGNTGELFF
TGTGCCAGCAGCTCGACAGGGAACACCGGGGAGCTGTTTTTT
>-|TRBJ2-3|TRBV7-6|-
CASSPEGLKVYTQYF
TGTGCCAGCAGCCCAGAGGGCCTAAAGGTTTATACGCAGTATTTT
>-|TRBJ2-7|TRBV11-2|TRBD2
CASSLVLAGSYEQYF
TGTGCCAGCAGCTTAGTACTAGCGGGGTCCTACGAGCAGTACTTC
>once|TRBJ2-3|TRBV6-5|TRBD2
CASSLLAGSQDTQYF
TGTGCCAGCAGCCTACTAGCGGGATCCCAAGATACGCAGTATTTT
>-|TRBJ2-1|TRBV9|TRBD2
CASSGVLAGWDEQFF
TGTGCCAGCAGCGGAGTACTAGCGGGGTGGGATGAGCAGTTCTTC
>-|TRBJ2-2|TRBV7-9|-
CASSLGRVNTGELFF
TGTGCCAGCAGCTTAGGCAGGGTTAACACCGGGGAGCTGTTTTTT
>-|TRBJ1-3|TRBV5-5|TRBD1
CASSPDRDSGNTIYF
TGTGCCAGCAGTCCAGACAGGGACTCTGGAAACACCATATATTTT
>-|TRBJ2-5|TRBV7-8|-
CASSSLESAQETQYF
TGTGCCAGCAGTTCCCTAGAGAGCGCTCAAGAGACCCAGTACTTC
>-|TRBJ2-7|TRBV7-2|-
CASSSSRYPYEQYF
TGTGCCAGCAGCTCATCCAGGTACCCCTACGAGCAGTACTTC
>-|TRBJ2-1|TRBV13|-
CASSLGTTKGYEQFF
TGTGCCAGCAGCTTGGGGACCACAAAGGGGTATGAGCAGTTCTTC
>-|TRBJ1-1|TRBV7-8|TRBD1
CASSVASGTGLSEAFF
TGTGCCAGCAGCGTGGCGTCCGGGACAGGTCTATCTGAAGCTTTCTTT
>-|TRBJ2-7|TRBV7-9|TRBD1
CASSLALGQSYEQYF
TGTGCCAGCAGCTTAGCGCTGGGACAGTCCTACGAGCAGTACTTC
>-|TRBJ2-1|TRBV11-3|-
CASSIRTYNEQFF
TGTGCCAGCAGTATTAGGACCTACAATGAGCAGTTCTTC
>-|TRBJ2-3|TRBV2|TRBD2
CASSDTGLSGSSGDTQYF
TGTGCCAGCAGCGACACCGGTCTTAGCGGGAGTAGCGGAGATACGCAGTATTTT
>-|TRBJ1-2|TRBV6-5|-
CASSYGGGNYGYTF
TGTGCCAGCAGTTACGGGGGAGGGAACTATGGCTACACCTTC
>-|TRBJ2-3|TRBV27|-
CASGDGSVPDTQYF
TGTGCCAGCGGAGACGGATCCGTCCCGGATACGCAGTATTTT
>-|TRBJ2-1|TRBV4-1|TRBD2
CASAQEREGHNEQFF
TGCGCCAGCGCCCAGGAGCGGGAGGGCCACAATGAGCAGTTCTTC
>once|TRBJ2-5|TRBV5-1|-
CASSVDRLSYGETQYF
TGCGCCAGCAGCGTAGACCGACTAAGTTATGGGGAGACCCAGTACTTC
>once|TRBJ2-2|TRBV7-9|-
CASGHANTGELFF
TGTGCCAGCGGACATGCGAACACCGGGGAGCTGTTTTTT